The clone carrying this T cell receptor beta chain was detected many times. The sample is drawn from a study of T cell repertoires in cytomegalovirus infection. TCRdb re-called the reads through MiXCR, storing one row per CDR3 protein. The sample records hundreds of thousands of distinct CDR3 sequences, 24% being singletons. The sequencing sample was made of CD8+ T cells from PBMCs. This TCR was recovered from a human donor in good health (CMV status not recorded). Some clones in this sample may be carry-over from other donors' samples.

The CDR3 reads CASSSLQGAGTGELFF. CDR3 nucleotide sequence: TGTGCCAGCAGCTCGCTACAGGGGGCGGGCACCGGGGAGCTGTTTTTT. The V call is TRBV7-8, the J call TRBJ2-2; 9 bases map to TRBD1. There are 16 residues in the CDR3. V was clipped by 4 bases and J by 4 bases; unmatched bases: 7. Germline values: CDR1 SGHVS, CDR2 FQNEAQ.